This is a list of T cell receptor beta chains from one sample in a study of blood T cell repertoires in COVID-19. This table comes from immunoSEQ multiplex PCR, and its TCRdb copy is limited to in-frame clones, with some not included. The data hold around 100,000 clones, with roughly nine tenths observed a single time. The sample consisted of peripheral blood. Receptors were obtained from a woman of 80 years or more with acute or convalescent COVID-19. Both conserved end residues are part of each CDR3. A D gene is named only where the DNA matches it firmly. Size tells how often a clone was seen (once, few, many) or the class of an expanded clone, and some rows leave it out.

d_gene,v_gene,abundance,j_gene,CDR3nt,CDR3aa
TRBD1,TRBV11-2,NA,TRBJ1-3,TGTGCCAGCAGCTTCATGACAGGGGGATTGGGAAACACCATATATTTT,CASSFMTGGLGNTIYF
TRBD1,TRBV6-4,NA,TRBJ1-1,TGTGCCAGCAGGAGTAACAGGGGGAACACTGAAGCTTTCTTT,CASRSNRGNTEAFF
TRBD2,TRBV5-6,NA,TRBJ2-7,TGTGCCAGCAGCTTGAGTGGCGGGGGGGCTTACGAGCAGTACTTC,CASSLSGGGAYEQYF
TRBD1,TRBV5-1,NA,TRBJ2-7,TGCGCCAGCAGCGCGGGACAGGGTATTCTCTCCGAGCAGTACTTC,CASSAGQGILSEQYF
TRBD2,TRBV7-3,NA,TRBJ2-1,TGTGCCAGCAGCCCGGGTCTAGCGGGAGACAATGAGCAGTTCTTC,CASSPGLAGDNEQFF
TRBD2,TRBV10-3,NA,TRBJ2-1,TGTGCCATCAAAGGCCCCACAGCGGGGCCGAACAATGAGCAGTTCTTC,CAIKGPTAGPNNEQFF
NA,TRBV6-2/TRBV6-3,NA,TRBJ2-1,TGTGCCAGCAGCCTTAGCGGACCTTCCTACAATGAGCAGTTCTTC,CASSLSGPSYNEQFF
NA,TRBV25-1,NA,TRBJ2-2,TGTGCCACGGACCGGACGAGGGCCACCTTCGGGGAGCTGTTTTTT,CATDRTRATFGELFF
TRBD2,TRBV10-3,NA,TRBJ2-3,TGTGCCATCCTAGCGGGGGCGGCAGATACGCAGTATTTT,CAILAGAADTQYF
NA,TRBV19,NA,TRBJ2-7,TGTGCCAGTAGTTTCGGGGTTTTGTACGAGCAGTACTTC,CASSFGVLYEQYF
NA,TRBV7-9,NA,TRBJ2-7,TGTGCCAGCTCCCCCAGTTCAGTCTCCTACGAGCAGTACTTC,CASSPSSVSYEQYF
NA,TRBV7-2,NA,TRBJ1-1,TGTGCCAGCAGCTTAGGGCAGGAGAACACTGAAGCTTTCTTT,CASSLGQENTEAFF
NA,TRBV5-1,NA,TRBJ1-4,TGCGCCAGCAGCTTGGCATACAGCCCCAATGAAAAACTGTTTTTT,CASSLAYSPNEKLFF
TRBD2,TRBV6-2/TRBV6-3,NA,TRBJ2-5,TGTGCCAGCAGTTACCTAGGACTAGCGGGGGCCCAAGAGACCCAGTACTTC,CASSYLGLAGAQETQYF
TRBD1,TRBV4-1,NA,TRBJ1-1,TGCGCCAGCAGCCAGGCACCGGGGACAGCCCTGTTCATGAACACTGAAGCTTTCTTT,CASSQAPGTALFMNTEAFF
NA,TRBV19,NA,TRBJ1-6,TGTGCCAGTAGTGAGGGAGGGTATAATTCACCCCTCCACTTT,CASSEGGYNSPLHF
TRBD2,TRBV5-1,NA,TRBJ2-7,TGCGCCAGCAGCCGACTAGCGTCTTCCTACGAGCAGTACTTC,CASSRLASSYEQYF
TRBD2,TRBV2,NA,TRBJ2-6,TGTGCCAGCACGGAGATAGCGGGGGGGCGCGATGGTTCTGGGGCCAACGTCCTGACTTTC,CASTEIAGGRDGSGANVLTF
TRBD1,TRBV7-8,NA,TRBJ1-1,TGTGCCAGCAGCTCGCGGACACAGGGGATGAACACTGAAGCTTTCTTT,CASSSRTQGMNTEAFF
NA,TRBV15,NA,TRBJ2-1,TGTGCCACCAGCAGAGAAGGGCTAGCGTGGAATGAGCAGTTCTTC,CATSREGLAWNEQFF
TRBD1,TRBV28,NA,TRBJ1-2,TGTGCCAGCAGCCTAGGATCCGGGACAGGGAACGGCTACACCTTC,CASSLGSGTGNGYTF
NA,TRBV5-4,NA,TRBJ2-1,TGTGCCAGCAGTTTCAGCGATGAGCAGTTCTTC,CASSFSDEQFF
NA,TRBV6-6,NA,TRBJ1-4,TGTGCCAGCAGTTCATTTGGCGGGACTTTAAAGGAAAAACTGTTTTTT,CASSSFGGTLKEKLFF
NA,TRBV2,NA,TRBJ1-2,TGTGCCAGCAGTGAAACCGGGGGTTGGGGCTACACCTTC,CASSETGGWGYTF
NA,TRBV27,NA,TRBJ2-2,TGTGCCAGCAGTGACCACAGGGTTCCCGGGGAGCTGTTTTTT,CASSDHRVPGELFF
NA,TRBV6-5,NA,TRBJ1-3,TGTGCCAGCTTTGCAAAACAGGTCTCTGGAAACACCATATATTTT,CASFAKQVSGNTIYF
NA,TRBV28,NA,TRBJ2-1,TGTGCCAGCAGTTGGACCAGTAAGGGGTACAATGAGCAGTTCTTC,CASSWTSKGYNEQFF
TRBD2,TRBV6-5,once,TRBJ2-7,TGTGCCAGCAGTTACTCGGGGGAGGGAACGTACGAGCAGTACTTC,CASSYSGEGTYEQYF
TRBD1,TRBV19,NA,TRBJ1-5,TGTGCCAGTAGTAGCTGGACAGGGGGCTCTAGCAATCAGCCCCAGCATTTT,CASSSWTGGSSNQPQHF
TRBD2,TRBV3-1/TRBV3-2,NA,TRBJ2-3,TGTGCCAGCAGCCTGGGAGGGTCGGATACGCAGTATTTT,CASSLGGSDTQYF
NA,TRBV4-3,once,TRBJ2-3,TGCGCCAGCAGTCACCCCGGGTTACCGCAGTATTTT,CASSHPGLPQYF
NA,TRBV14,NA,TRBJ2-3,TGTGCCAGCAGCCATAGATTCACAGATACGCAGTATTTT,CASSHRFTDTQYF
NA,TRBV13,once,TRBJ2-5,TGTGCCAGCAGCCCCCGGACAGCAAAAGAGACCCAGTACTTC,CASSPRTAKETQYF
TRBD2,TRBV7-8,NA,TRBJ2-1,TGTGCCAGCAGCCCGTTGGTAGCGGGCCATGAGCAGTTCTTC,CASSPLVAGHEQFF
NA,TRBV14,NA,TRBJ2-4,TGTGCCAGCAGCCAAGCTCCTTCTAGAAACCTAGCCAAAAACATTCAGTACTTC,CASSQAPSRNLAKNIQYF
NA,TRBV5-6,NA,TRBJ1-4,TGTGCCAGCAGCTTGGATCGGAGTGCAACTAATGAAAAACTGTTTTTT,CASSLDRSATNEKLFF
TRBD1,TRBV27,NA,TRBJ2-3,TGTGCCAGCAGTATGCGTCAGGGGGTCGTGTCAGATACGCAGTATTTT,CASSMRQGVVSDTQYF
NA,TRBV6-5,NA,TRBJ2-2,TGTGCCAGCAGTTACGTCGGGGGGAACACCGGGGAGCTGTTTTTT,CASSYVGGNTGELFF
TRBD2,TRBV5-1,NA,TRBJ2-3,TGCGCCAGCAGCTTTGGACTAGCGGGGAGCCAACATACGCAGTATTTT,CASSFGLAGSQHTQYF
NA,TRBV29-1,NA,TRBJ2-7,TGCAGCGTCGAGACAGATACCTCCTACGAGCAGTACTTC,CSVETDTSYEQYF
TRBD2,TRBV5-1,NA,TRBJ2-1,TGCGCCAGCAGCAGACTAGCGGGGAACAATGAGCAGTTCTTC,CASSRLAGNNEQFF
TRBD2,TRBV3-1/TRBV3-2,NA,TRBJ2-3,TGTGCCAGCAGCCAAATACTGGCGGGGGGCCGCAGTTTGTCAGATACGCAGTATTTT,CASSQILAGGRSLSDTQYF
NA,TRBV21-1,NA,TRBJ2-1,TGTGCCAGCAGCAATGGAGGGGACCGCCGGGACGACGTCTACAATGAGCAGTTCTTC,CASSNGGDRRDDVYNEQFF
NA,TRBV30,NA,TRBJ1-6,TGTGCCGGGACCCGGGAATATAATTCACCCCTCCACTTT,CAGTREYNSPLHF
NA,TRBV27,NA,TRBJ2-7,TGTGCCAGCAGTTTGCAGGGGTCAAACGAGCAGTACTTC,CASSLQGSNEQYF
NA,TRBV5-8,NA,TRBJ2-7,TGTGCCAGCAGCTGGCTCCGGGTAGGGGGCTACGAGCAGTACTTC,CASSWLRVGGYEQYF
NA,TRBV7-8,few,TRBJ1-2,TGTGCCAGCAGCTTAGGGGGCTTGGATGGCTACACCTTC,CASSLGGLDGYTF
NA,TRBV7-2,NA,TRBJ1-5,TGTGCCAGCAGCTTAGTTGGGACCGGGAGAGGTAGCAATCAGCCCCAGCATTTT,CASSLVGTGRGSNQPQHF